The clone carrying this TCR beta chain appeared a single time. Its specificity is unknown. Time point noted: cycle 4 day 1 (C4D1), after 6 weeks of nivolumab. Patients all relapsed after autologous stem cell transplantation, and there was variation in brentuximab vedotin exposure. Complete response, partial response or progressive disease was each patient's best response. The CDR3 spans 14 residues. The V gene's germline CDR1 is MNHEY and CDR2 SVGAGI. The ends lost 0 bases at V and 8 bases at J; junction bases unmatched: 4. This record belongs to a study of PD-1 blockade in classical Hodgkin lymphoma. Looking at the study overall: Once every 2 weeks, patients received intravenous nivolumab at 3 mg/kg. Regarding the study as a whole: Nivolumab initiation under 1 year post-ASCT meant exclusion. Diversity similar to that of newly diagnosed patients was seen at baseline in complete responders.

Data came from immunoSEQ multiplex PCR; TCRdb stores just in-frame clones and leaves some out. Of some 24,000 clones in the sample, roughly 76% were seen once. V and J are TRBV6-5 and TRBJ1-2; 9 nucleotides agree with TRBD1. The sample consisted of peripheral blood mononuclear cells (PBMCs), taken before the fourth cycle of nivolumab. This receptor was identified in a human donor with classical Hodgkin lymphoma. In DNA form, the CDR3 reads TGTGCCAGCAGTTACTCGGGACAGGGAGAAGGCTACACCTTC. It codes for CASSYSGQGEGYTF.